Below, 15 T cell receptor beta chains from the same sample are listed, as sequenced in a study of blood T cell repertoires in COVID-19. Sequencing used immunoSEQ multiplex PCR; TCRdb keeps in-frame clones, though not all of them. The table includes 70,000 or so clones, approximately 86% detected once. Sample: peripheral blood. All receptors come from a man between 70 and 80 years old with active COVID-19.

The V and J genes are TRBV6-5 and TRBJ1-5, with D maybe TRBD1 (5 bases). The CDR3 contains 14 residues. Deletions cut 6 bases from V and 5 bases from J, with 14 bases between. The V gene's germline CDR1 is MNHEY and CDR2 SVGAGI. In nucleotides, the CDR3 is TGTGCCAGCAGGGGATGGGGGGGGGATCAGCCCCAGCATTTT. Translated, it gives CASRGWGGDQPQHF.

The J gene is TRBJ2-7, the V gene TRBV4-1; the match to TRBD2 covers 9 bases. V lost 4 bases to trimming and J lost 2 bases; unmatched junction nucleotides: 9. CDR3 length equals 16 residues. CDR1 MGHRA and CDR2 YSYEKL come from the germline V gene. The chain's CDR3 is CASSPTVGGRAYEQYF. The CDR3 DNA reads as TGCGCCAGCAGCCCGACCGTCGGCGGGAGGGCCTACGAGCAGTACTTC.

This chain connects TRBV29-1 to TRBJ1-3; no clear D gene. Germline values: CDR1 SQVTM, CDR2 ANQGSEA. This CDR3 has 13 residues. V lost 4 bases, J lost 0 bases, and 7 bases lay in between. In nucleotides, the CDR3 is TGCAGCGTTGCCCCTACCTCTGGAAACACCATATATTTT. Protein product: CSVAPTSGNTIYF.

The DNA for the CDR3 is TGTGCCAGCAGTTTGGGGCAGGGTCCTGGAAACACCATATATTTT. Its protein product is CASSLGQGPGNTIYF. The chain joins TRBV27 to TRBJ1-3, with a tentative D call TRBD1 (5 bases). The CDR3 has 15 residues. Germline CDR1 reads MNHEY; CDR2 reads SMNVEV (reference sequence). With 3 bases removed from V and 2 bases from J, the gap between germline ends came to 11 bases.

The chain's CDR3 is CASTPGGLRGYTF. For the CDR3, the DNA is TGTGCCAGCACCCCCGGGGGTTTACGGGGCTACACCTTC. The chain employs TRBV25-1 and TRBJ1-2; tentative D call: TRBD1 (5 bases). Germline loops: CDR1 MGHDK, CDR2 SYGVNS. CDR3 length equals 13 residues. Trimming removed 7 bases at V and 8 bases at J, with 17 bases between.

The chain uses TRBV6-1 and TRBJ1-2; D gene unclear. The germline V and J ends were trimmed by 2 bases and 7 bases, with 11 bases remaining between them. The CDR3 runs to 13 residues. The V gene's germline CDR1 is MNHNS and CDR2 SASEGT. The CDR3 here is CASSESATVGYTF. The CDR3, as DNA: TGTGCCAGCAGTGAAAGTGCCACGGTTGGCTACACCTTC.

The chain carries TRBV7-2 and TRBJ2-1, with a weak D call TRBD1 (6 bases). Trimming shortened V by 3 bases and J by 4 bases, and 10 bases separated the two germline ends. CDR1 and CDR2 from the germline V gene are SGHTA and FQGNSA. The CDR3 sequence is 14 residues long. This CDR3 reads CASSFGGGYNEQFF. The CDR3 nucleotides are TGTGCCAGCAGCTTTGGGGGCGGTTACAATGAGCAGTTCTTC.

The genes are TRBV11-3 and TRBJ2-3, with 7 bases identical to TRBD2. The J segment lost 5 bases and the V segment lost 7 bases, leaving 9 bases of the junction unmatched. CDR1 is SGHNT and CDR2 is YENEEA in the germline V gene. This CDR3 is 14 amino acids long. For the CDR3, the DNA is TGTGCCAGCACCCCCTACCAGCGGGGAGATACGCAGTATTTT. Amino acids: CASTPYQRGDTQYF.

The J gene is TRBJ2-2, the V gene TRBV4-3, with a weak D call TRBD1 (5 bases). The CDR3 is 14 amino acids. From germline, CDR1 is LGHNA and CDR2 YSLEER. Trimming took off 1 base at V and 4 bases at J, with 7 bases between the two ends. The chain's CDR3 is CASSQGRVTGELFF. The CDR3 bases are TGCGCCAGCAGCCAAGGCAGGGTCACCGGGGAGCTGTTTTTT.

The chain uses TRBV20-1 and TRBJ1-2, with 7 positions matching TRBD1. Germline-derived CDR1 and CDR2 are DFQATT and SNEGSKA (reference sequence). With V trimmed by 3 bases and J by 6 bases, 7 bases remained unmatched. The CDR3 consists of 13 residues. In DNA, the CDR3 is TGCAGTGCTAGTTGGGGCAGGGGGGATGGCTACACCTTC. It encodes CSASWGRGDGYTF.

This sequence joins TRBV9 and TRBJ1-6; no clear D. V was trimmed by 0 bases and J by 6 bases, leaving 10 bases between them. The germline V gene has CDR1 SGDLS and CDR2 YYNGEE. This CDR3 spans 15 amino acids. As DNA, the CDR3 is TGTGCCAGCAGCGTAGGCGGCAGCCTTAATTCACCCCTCCACTTT. This codes for CASSVGGSLNSPLHF.

V gene TRBV3-1 (or the pseudogene TRBV3-2) combines with J gene TRBJ2-3, with 10 bases matching TRBD1. The germline V gene has CDR1 LGHDT and CDR2 YNNKEL (reference sequence). Trimming took 4 bases from V and 6 from J; bases not matched to a gene: 7. The CDR3 is made up of 15 amino acids. CDR3 sequence: CASSPGQGSGDTQYF. In nucleotides, the CDR3 is TGTGCCAGCAGCCCGGGACAGGGGTCGGGGGATACGCAGTATTTT.

The chain has TRBV6-2 or TRBV6-3 and TRBJ2-7, with a possible D match to TRBD1 (5 bases). The CDR3 extends over 14 amino acids. V was shortened by 2 bases and J by 5 bases, with 13 bases between the two germline ends. CDR1 and CDR2 (germline): MNHEY, SVGEGT. CDR3 nucleotide sequence: TGTGCCAGCAGTTACGGGTCCAGGGTCGACGAGCAGTACTTC. It yields the protein CASSYGSRVDEQYF.

The V gene is TRBV9, the J gene TRBJ2-4; tentatively, D is TRBD2 (6 bases). V shed 4 bases and J shed 8 bases, with 16 bases lying between them. The CDR3 has 14 amino acids. Germline loops: CDR1 SGDLS, CDR2 YYNGEE. The CDR3 DNA is TGTGCCAGCAGCCCAACCGGGACGGGGGACATTCAGTACTTC. Protein: CASSPTGTGDIQYF.

V gene TRBV9 combines with J gene TRBJ2-1, with 8 bases matching TRBD2. V lost 0 bases, J lost 3 bases, and 11 bases stayed unmatched. Per the germline V gene, CDR1 is SGDLS and CDR2 is YYNGEE. The CDR3 extends over 18 amino acids. CDR3 sequence reads: CASSVGPRGTSRYNEQFF. In DNA, the CDR3 is TGTGCCAGCAGCGTAGGTCCCCGTGGGACTAGTCGCTACAATGAGCAGTTCTTC.